This is a list of T cell receptor beta chains from one sample in a study of cytomegalovirus exposure and HLA in healthy donors. The assay was immunoSEQ multiplex PCR, and TCRdb's table has in-frame clones only and misses some. The sample lists some 130,000 clones, around 76% seen once, with around 1.8% in the top ten. The sequencing sample was made of PBMCs. The receptors derive from a woman aged 45-59 years in good health and CMV-seronegative. CDR3s include the opening cysteine and the closing phenylalanine or tryptophan. Each record gives: CDR3 DNA, CDR3 protein, J gene, D gene, V gene, clone size. A D gene is named only where the DNA matches it firmly. Only some rows state a clone size, as once, few, many or a class for expanded clones.

CDR3nt: TGTGCCAGCAGCGTAGGTGGAGGGGACTATGGCTACACCTTC; CDR3aa: CASSVGGGDYGYTF; j_gene: TRBJ1-2; d_gene: .; v_gene: TRBV9; abundance: .
CDR3nt: TGTGCCAGCTCACCAACGGGCAATCAGCCCCAGCATTTT; CDR3aa: CASSPTGNQPQHF; j_gene: TRBJ1-5; d_gene: .; v_gene: TRBV18; abundance: .
CDR3nt: TGTGCCAGCACAACAGGGGGCTCCTACGAGCAGTACTTC; CDR3aa: CASTTGGSYEQYF; j_gene: TRBJ2-7; d_gene: TRBD1; v_gene: TRBV5-6; abundance: once
CDR3nt: TGTGCCAGCAGTTTGGACAGGACCTCCTACGAGCAGTACTTC; CDR3aa: CASSLDRTSYEQYF; j_gene: TRBJ2-7; d_gene: TRBD1; v_gene: TRBV27; abundance: .
CDR3nt: TGTGCCAGCAGTTCGTTCGGTTTACAGCATTTT; CDR3aa: CASSSFGLQHF; j_gene: TRBJ1-5; d_gene: .; v_gene: TRBV6-5; abundance: many
CDR3nt: TGTGCCATCAGTGAGATTTCCAAGGGACAGGGCCTCGCGGATACGCAGTATTTT; CDR3aa: CAISEISKGQGLADTQYF; j_gene: TRBJ2-3; d_gene: TRBD1; v_gene: TRBV10-3; abundance: .
CDR3nt: TGTGCCAGCAGCAGAGGACAGGGACATAATGAAAAACTGTTTTTT; CDR3aa: CASSRGQGHNEKLFF; j_gene: TRBJ1-4; d_gene: TRBD1; v_gene: TRBV5-4; abundance: .
CDR3nt: TGTGCCAGCAGCATCTCCGGGACTACCTACAATGAGCAGTTCTTC; CDR3aa: CASSISGTTYNEQFF; j_gene: TRBJ2-1; d_gene: TRBD2; v_gene: TRBV7-9; abundance: .
CDR3nt: TGTGCCAGCAGCGACCGGGTCCCTACCGGGGAGCTGTTTTTT; CDR3aa: CASSDRVPTGELFF; j_gene: TRBJ2-2; d_gene: .; v_gene: TRBV9; abundance: .
CDR3nt: TGTGCCAGCAGCTTAGACAAACAGCCCCAGCATTTT; CDR3aa: CASSLDKQPQHF; j_gene: TRBJ1-5; d_gene: .; v_gene: TRBV7-9; abundance: .
CDR3nt: TGTTCCAGCAGCCCGCCAGGGACTAGCGTCCGAGATACGCAGTATTTT; CDR3aa: CSSSPPGTSVRDTQYF; j_gene: TRBJ2-3; d_gene: TRBD2; v_gene: TRBV7-9; abundance: .
CDR3nt: TGTGCCAGCAGCCTCGGGACAGCCGAGGAGAACACTGAAGCTTTCTTT; CDR3aa: CASSLGTAEENTEAFF; j_gene: TRBJ1-1; d_gene: TRBD1; v_gene: TRBV7-9; abundance: .
CDR3nt: TGCGCCAGCAGCCACGGGGGAGGCTATGGCTACACCTTC; CDR3aa: CASSHGGGYGYTF; j_gene: TRBJ1-2; d_gene: .; v_gene: TRBV4-1; abundance: .
CDR3nt: TGTGCCAGCAGCCAATCCGGGGGTTACACTGAAGCTTTCTTT; CDR3aa: CASSQSGGYTEAFF; j_gene: TRBJ1-1; d_gene: .; v_gene: TRBV16; abundance: .
CDR3nt: TGTGCCTGGAGTGCCCAGGGACTGCAAGAGACCCAGTACTTC; CDR3aa: CAWSAQGLQETQYF; j_gene: TRBJ2-5; d_gene: .; v_gene: TRBV30; abundance: once
CDR3nt: TGTGCCAGCAGCGTAGACAACTACAATGAGCAGTTCTTC; CDR3aa: CASSVDNYNEQFF; j_gene: TRBJ2-1; d_gene: .; v_gene: TRBV9; abundance: .
CDR3nt: TGTGCCGGGGGGGGGTGGACCCAGTACTTC; CDR3aa: CAGGGWTQYF; j_gene: TRBJ2-5; d_gene: TRBD2; v_gene: TRBV30; abundance: .
CDR3nt: TGTGCTAGTGGCAAACCACAGGGTTTCCAAGAGACCCAGTACTTC; CDR3aa: CASGKPQGFQETQYF; j_gene: TRBJ2-5; d_gene: .; v_gene: TRBV12-5; abundance: .
CDR3nt: TGTGCCTCCGGAGTGAGCAATCAGCCCCAGCATTTT; CDR3aa: CASGVSNQPQHF; j_gene: TRBJ1-5; d_gene: .; v_gene: TRBV28; abundance: .
CDR3nt: TGTGCCAGCAGTGCGGACTATGGCTACACCTTC; CDR3aa: CASSADYGYTF; j_gene: TRBJ1-2; d_gene: .; v_gene: TRBV2; abundance: .
CDR3nt: TGTGCCAGCAGCGCCCTCGGGGAGAACATGAACACTGAAGCTTTCTTT; CDR3aa: CASSALGENMNTEAFF; j_gene: TRBJ1-1; d_gene: .; v_gene: TRBV9; abundance: .
CDR3nt: TGTGCCAGCAGCGGGACAGGGGGCAATGAGCAGTTCTTC; CDR3aa: CASSGTGGNEQFF; j_gene: TRBJ2-1; d_gene: TRBD1; v_gene: TRBV11-3; abundance: once
CDR3nt: TGTGCCAGCAGTTCCGGGACACGGAGCTATGGCTACACCTTC; CDR3aa: CASSSGTRSYGYTF; j_gene: TRBJ1-2; d_gene: .; v_gene: TRBV28; abundance: .
CDR3nt: TGTGCCAGCAGCTTATGGTACCTCAGGTTTCCGTATTTGAACACTGAAGCTTTCTTT; CDR3aa: CASSLWYLRFPYLNTEAFF; j_gene: TRBJ1-1; d_gene: .; v_gene: TRBV7-9; abundance: .
CDR3nt: TGTGCCAGCAGTTATACAGAGTGGATGAACACTGAAGCTTTCTTT; CDR3aa: CASSYTEWMNTEAFF; j_gene: TRBJ1-1; d_gene: .; v_gene: TRBV6-5; abundance: few
CDR3nt: TGCGCCAGCAGCCATCAGACCGGGACAGGATCATTAAAGGGCAAACAGCCCCAGCATTTT; CDR3aa: CASSHQTGTGSLKGKQPQHF; j_gene: TRBJ1-5; d_gene: TRBD1; v_gene: TRBV4-1; abundance: few
CDR3nt: TGTGCCAGCAGCCTCGGGTTTACCACTGAAGCTTTCTTT; CDR3aa: CASSLGFTTEAFF; j_gene: TRBJ1-1; d_gene: .; v_gene: TRBV7-2; abundance: .
CDR3nt: TGTGCCAGCAACTACTTTCGCTCTGGGGCCAACGTCCTGACTTTC; CDR3aa: CASNYFRSGANVLTF; j_gene: TRBJ2-6; d_gene: .; v_gene: TRBV6-6; abundance: .
CDR3nt: TGCGCCAGCAGCCAAGGAAGAGGTTTGGGCACAGATACGCAGTATTTT; CDR3aa: CASSQGRGLGTDTQYF; j_gene: TRBJ2-3; d_gene: .; v_gene: TRBV4-3; abundance: .
CDR3nt: TGTGCCTGGGGGGGACAGGGGCCCCAGCATTTT; CDR3aa: CAWGGQGPQHF; j_gene: TRBJ1-5; d_gene: TRBD1; v_gene: TRBV30; abundance: few
CDR3nt: TGTGCCAGCATTGCCAGGACACCGTACGAGCAGTACTTC; CDR3aa: CASIARTPYEQYF; j_gene: TRBJ2-7; d_gene: .; v_gene: TRBV27; abundance: .
CDR3nt: TGTGCCAGCTCACTTCAAGGGGGCCGGGAGACCCAGTACTTC; CDR3aa: CASSLQGGRETQYF; j_gene: TRBJ2-5; d_gene: TRBD1; v_gene: TRBV18; abundance: .
CDR3nt: TGCGCCAGCAGTCAAGCCCCCGGGACAGGGTCGAGTCGGTATAATTCACCCCTCCACTTT; CDR3aa: CASSQAPGTGSSRYNSPLHF; j_gene: TRBJ1-6; d_gene: TRBD1; v_gene: TRBV23-1; abundance: .
CDR3nt: TGTGCCAGCAGGGGCCTGGGACTAGCGGGAGGGCTCGACGAGCAGTACTTC; CDR3aa: CASRGLGLAGGLDEQYF; j_gene: TRBJ2-7; d_gene: TRBD2; v_gene: TRBV28; abundance: .
CDR3nt: TGTGCCAGTAGTCCAACAGGGTCCCAAGAGACCCAGTACTTC; CDR3aa: CASSPTGSQETQYF; j_gene: TRBJ2-5; d_gene: .; v_gene: TRBV19; abundance: .
CDR3nt: TGTTCCAGCAGCTTAACCAGAACTGAAGCTTTCTTT; CDR3aa: CSSSLTRTEAFF; j_gene: TRBJ1-1; d_gene: .; v_gene: TRBV7-9; abundance: .
CDR3nt: TGTGCCAGCAGTCGGCGGGACAGCCCATACGAGCAGTACTTC; CDR3aa: CASSRRDSPYEQYF; j_gene: TRBJ2-7; d_gene: .; v_gene: TRBV6-5; abundance: .
CDR3nt: TGTGCCAGCAGCTGGACAGGGTCAATCGTTGCCGGGGAGCTGTTTTTT; CDR3aa: CASSWTGSIVAGELFF; j_gene: TRBJ2-2; d_gene: TRBD1; v_gene: TRBV7-6; abundance: .
CDR3nt: TGCGCCAGCAGTGGGGTAGCGGGAGGACCACGGCACAATGAGCAGTTCTTC; CDR3aa: CASSGVAGGPRHNEQFF; j_gene: TRBJ2-1; d_gene: TRBD2; v_gene: TRBV10-1; abundance: .
CDR3nt: TGCGCCAGCACTTCGACTCGCAGCTCCTACAATGAGCAGTTCTTC; CDR3aa: CASTSTRSSYNEQFF; j_gene: TRBJ2-1; d_gene: .; v_gene: TRBV4-3; abundance: .
CDR3nt: TGTGCCAGTAGTATCGACAGGCTTACCAGTGGCTACACCTTC; CDR3aa: CASSIDRLTSGYTF; j_gene: TRBJ1-2; d_gene: .; v_gene: TRBV19; abundance: .